This entry lists 27 T cell receptor beta chains sequenced from one sample in a study of post-analysis software for immune sequencing data. General study findings and limits: Controls showed lower frequencies than patients for a handful of TRBV segments, and TRBV5-6, TRBV5-1 and TRBV20-1 were among these.

Antigens of these TCRs are unknown. Carried by the TCR beta cDNA libraries were unique molecular identifiers. TCRdb itself ran the PCR reads through MiXCR, one entry per CDR3 protein. The sample holds more than 350,000 distinct CDR3 sequences, less than 40% seen once. Sequences were obtained from blood. The receptors originated from a girl aged 2-10 years with multiple sclerosis.

This clonotype was seen a handful of times. This chain joins TRBV20-1 and TRBJ2-1; D remains unclear. The CDR3 spans 14 residues. In germline, CDR1 is DFQATT, CDR2 SNEGSKA (reference sequence). Trimming cost V 2 bases and J 0 bases, with 8 bases left between them. The CDR3 loop reads CSARQTSSYNEQFF. The CDR3 coding sequence is TGCAGTGCTAGACAGACGAGCTCCTACAATGAGCAGTTCTTC.

This clonotype occurred once. V and J are TRBV20-1 and TRBJ2-2, with TRBD2 matching 8 bases. This CDR3 comprises 17 residues. V dropped 5 bases and J dropped 0; count of bases not matched to a gene: 11. Per the germline V gene, CDR1 is DFQATT and CDR2 is SNEGSKA (reference sequence). CDR3 bases: TGCAGTGCTGCTCTGAGAGCGGGGGCTGCGAACACCGGGGAGCTGTTTTTT. Residues: CSAALRAGAANTGELFF.

This clonotype has only a few counts. The chain combines TRBV12-3 or TRBV12-4 with TRBJ1-5; the match to TRBD1 covers 7 bases. This CDR3 has 14 amino acids. V dropped 6 bases and J dropped 5; count of bases not matched to a gene: 7. The CDR3 sequence is CASRGTVADQPQHF. The DNA of the CDR3 is TGTGCCAGCAGGGGGACAGTAGCCGATCAGCCCCAGCATTTT.

The chain employs TRBV29-1 and TRBJ1-1; D gene unclear. Germline-derived CDR1 and CDR2 are SQVTM and ANQGSEA. CDR3 length equals 14 residues. V was trimmed by 3 bases and J by 1 base, leaving 12 bases between them. CDR3 region: CSVELRTGNTEAFF. The CDR3 DNA sequence: TGCAGCGTTGAGTTACGGACGGGGAACACTGAAGCTTTCTTT.

This clonotype was observed a few times. CDR3 sequence (DNA): TGCGCCAGCAGTGACATAGGACAGGACACCCAAGAGACCCAGTACTTC. Translating gives CASSDIGQDTQETQYF. The chain uses TRBV5-1 and TRBJ2-5; 7 nucleotides align to TRBD1. The ends lost 5 bases at V and 1 base at J; junction bases unmatched: 11. Germline CDR1 and CDR2: SGHRS and YFSETQ. The CDR3 has 16 amino acids.

This clonotype was counted only a few times. V is TRBV20-1 and J is TRBJ2-7; 11 bases match TRBD2. Looked up from germline, CDR1 is DFQATT and CDR2 is SNEGSKA (reference sequence). Trimming took 6 bases from V and 4 from J; bases not matched to a gene: 5. This CDR3 has 13 residues. CDR3 sequence reads: CSATGTSGYEQYF. In DNA form, the CDR3 reads TGCAGTGCAACTGGGACTAGCGGTTACGAGCAGTACTTC.

This clonotype has more than one count but fewer than ten. This chain uses TRBV18 with TRBJ2-2; D ambiguous. Per the germline V gene, CDR1 is KGHSH and CDR2 is LQKENI. With 0 bases removed from V and 6 bases from J, the gap between germline ends came to 8 bases. The CDR3 covers 14 residues. This chain's CDR3 is CASSPPSIPGELFF. CDR3 nucleotides: TGTGCCAGCTCACCACCTAGCATCCCCGGGGAGCTGTTTTTT.

The rearrangement links TRBV12-3 or TRBV12-4 to TRBJ2-1; TRBD2 agrees at 10 bases. The length of the CDR3 is 15 residues. V trimming: 6 bases; J trimming: 8 bases; junction bases outside the gene matches: 10. Here the CDR3 reads CASRPKTSGEYEQFF. The CDR3 DNA follows: TGTGCCAGCAGACCAAAAACTAGCGGGGAGTATGAGCAGTTCTTC.

This clonotype was seen only a few times. This chain links TRBV5-4 with TRBJ2-1, with 9 bases aligning to TRBD2. This CDR3 region has 16 residues. With V trimmed by 0 bases and J by 6 bases, 7 bases remained unmatched. CDR1 is SGHNT and CDR2 is YYREEE in the germline V gene (reference sequence). In DNA, the CDR3 is TGTGCCAGCAGCTTGGATTTAGCGGGGGCTACCAATGAGCAGTTCTTC. The encoded protein is CASSLDLAGATNEQFF.

In the case of this clonotype: One junction end does not reproduce the germline sequence, and a read error may be involved. The chain joins TRBV4-1 to TRBJ1-6; 7 nucleotides line up with TRBD1. The CDR3 extends over 14 amino acids. Germline V gives CDR1 MGHRA, CDR2 YSYEKL. CDR3 sequence reads: CVSSQDRDWGPLHF. The DNA for the CDR3 is TGCGTCAGCAGCCAAGACAGGGACTGGGGGCCCCTCCACTTT.

This clonotype was observed a few times. V and J are TRBV4-1 and TRBJ2-1, with D perhaps TRBD2 (6 bases). CDR1 is MGHRA, CDR2 YSYEKL, per germline. Trimming pared 2 bases from V and 5 bases from J, leaving 13 bases between. CDR3 length: 15 amino acids. The CDR3: CASSQFRLGDNEQFF. The CDR3 DNA reads TGCGCCAGCAGCCAATTCCGACTAGGGGACAATGAGCAGTTCTTC.

This clonotype was seen ten or more times. The genes are TRBV11-2 and TRBJ2-7, with a possible D match to TRBD2 (5 bases). The CDR3 consists of 14 residues. V shed 4 bases and J shed 0 bases, with 10 bases lying between them. Germline lookup yields CDR1 SGHAT and CDR2 FQNNGV. In DNA form, the CDR3 reads TGTGCCAGCAGCTCGGGGTGGGACTCCTACGAGCAGTACTTC. Residues: CASSSGWDSYEQYF.

V is TRBV4-1 and J is TRBJ1-6; 7 nucleotides agree with TRBD1. CDR1 and CDR2 from the germline V gene are MGHRA and YSYEKL. Unmatched junction bases numbered 2, after V lost 0 bases and J lost 3 bases. The CDR3 loop spans 16 amino acids. DNA of the CDR3: TGCGCCAGCAGCCAAGAACGGACAGGCTATAATTCACCCCTCCACTTT. Translated: CASSQERTGYNSPLHF.

The table lists this clonotype with a few counts. The chain uses TRBV27 and TRBJ2-4; TRBD1 aligns across 10 bases. After removal of 5 bases from V and 9 bases from J, the junction contained 7 bases not matched to a gene. This CDR3 has 14 residues. Germline lookup yields CDR1 MNHEY and CDR2 SMNVEV (reference sequence). The CDR3: CASSPGTGEIIQYF. The CDR3 DNA is TGTGCCAGCAGTCCCGGGACAGGGGAGATCATTCAGTACTTC.

This clonotype was observed a single time. The V gene is TRBV14, the J gene TRBJ2-1, with 10 bases identical to TRBD1. V trimming: 1 base; J trimming: 8 bases; junction bases outside the gene matches: 2. The CDR3 consists of 14 residues. The germline CDR1 and CDR2 sequences are SGHDN and FVKESK. The CDR3 region is CASSQGQGAYEQFF. The CDR3 nucleotides are TGTGCCAGCAGCCAAGGACAGGGGGCTTATGAGCAGTTCTTC.

This clonotype came up many times. DNA for the CDR3: TGTGCCAGCAGCTTAGGGGCGGCAGCCTACAATGAGCAGTTCTTC. It yields the protein CASSLGAAAYNEQFF. This sequence joins TRBV7-2 and TRBJ2-1; no reliable D call. The CDR3 consists of 15 residues. Trimming left V 1 base short and J 2 bases short, with 9 bases between. Germline CDR1 SGHTA, CDR2 FQGNSA. Based on the CDR3 plus reference TRBV7-2 and TRBJ2-1, the full variable domain is GAGVSQSPSNKVTEKGKDVELRCDPISGHTALYWYRQSLGQGLEFLIYFQGNSAPDKSGLPSDRFSAERTGGSVSTLTIQRTQQEDSAVYLCASSLGAAAYNEQFFGPGTRLTVL.

Here the CDR3 reads CSARTELYNEQYF. The CDR3 DNA sequence: TGCAGCGCCCGGACGGAACTTTACAATGAGCAGTACTTC. The V call is TRBV29-1, the J call TRBJ2-1; D unclear. Near its end, the DNA agrees better with TRBJ2-7, so the J call may be wrong. Germline V CDR1 and CDR2: SQVTM, ANQGSEA. This CDR3 is 13 amino acids long.

This chain links TRBV5-1 with TRBJ2-1; perhaps TRBD2 as D (6 bases). Trimming shortened V by 3 bases and J by 2 bases, and 15 bases separated the two germline ends. Germline CDR1 and CDR2: SGHRS and YFSETQ. The CDR3 is 16 residues long. CDR3 bases: TGCGCCAGCAGCTCTACAGGAGGGGCGACCTACAATGAGCAGTTCTTC. This translates into CASSSTGGATYNEQFF.

The chain links TRBV12-3 or TRBV12-4 to TRBJ2-7; 10 bases agree with TRBD2. The J segment lost 0 bases and the V segment lost 3 bases, leaving 5 bases of the junction unmatched. The CDR3 totals 16 residues. Written as DNA, the CDR3 is TGTGCCAGCAGTTTCCCGGCTAGCGGGAGCTCCTACGAGCAGTACTTC. Translated, it gives CASSFPASGSSYEQYF.

The chain links TRBV29-1 to TRBJ2-7, with D tentatively TRBD1 (6 bases). CDR3 length: 14 amino acids. The V gene lost 4 bases and the J gene lost 6 bases, with 19 bases spanning the gap. Germline CDR1 reads SQVTM; CDR2 reads ANQGSEA. The CDR3 is CSVAPFYRAGEQYF. DNA of the CDR3: TGCAGCGTTGCCCCCTTTTACAGGGCTGGCGAGCAGTACTTC.

This sequence joins TRBV6-5 and TRBJ2-4, with 7 bases aligning to TRBD1. The better agreement between TRBJ2-7 and the DNA end casts doubt on the J call. The CDR3 is made up of 15 amino acids. CDR1 and CDR2 from the germline V gene are MNHEY and SVGAGI. The CDR3: CASRPRDRPTYEQYF. The CDR3 DNA is TGTGCCAGCAGACCCAGGGACAGACCAACCTACGAGCAGTACTTC.

V usage is TRBV7-2 and J usage is TRBJ2-1, with 13 bases fitting TRBD2. The CDR3 loop spans 16 amino acids. CDR1 is SGHTA and CDR2 is FQGNSA in the germline V gene. V shed 7 bases and J 7 bases; nucleotides not matched to a gene: 10. In DNA form, the CDR3 reads TGTGCCAGCACTCCAACTAGCGGGGGGGTTCGGAATGAGCAGTTCTTC. Its protein is CASTPTSGGVRNEQFF.

This chain joins TRBV7-9 and TRBJ2-7, with unresolved D. Matching the DNA end better, TRBJ2-5 makes the J call doubtful. Per the germline V gene, CDR1 is SEHNR and CDR2 is FQNEAQ (reference sequence). The CDR3 sequence is 15 residues long. Here the CDR3 reads CASSLGNVGQETQYF. The CDR3 bases are TGTGCCAGCAGCTTAGGAAACGTCGGTCAAGAGACCCAGTACTTC.

V is TRBV7-2 and J is TRBJ2-7; D assignment may be TRBD1 or TRBD2 (5 bases each). Per germline, CDR1 SGHTA and CDR2 FQGNSA. With 1 base removed from V and 3 bases from J, the gap between germline ends came to 16 bases. The CDR3 extends over 16 amino acids. CDR3 sequence reads: CASSLDWDPRVYEQYF. DNA for the CDR3: TGTGCCAGCAGCTTAGATTGGGACCCGCGCGTCTACGAGCAGTACTTC.

The V gene is TRBV2, the J gene TRBJ1-2; maybe TRBD1 (6 bases). V was shortened by 6 bases and J by 5 bases, with 13 bases between the two germline ends. This CDR3 contains 13 residues. Germline V lookup: CDR1 SNHLY, CDR2 FYNNEI. In DNA form, the CDR3 reads TGTGCCAGCAGACACCCGGACAGATATGGCTACACCTTC. Protein product: CASRHPDRYGYTF.

The chain combines TRBV29-1 with TRBJ1-2, with a tentative D call TRBD1 (5 bases). CDR3 size: 14 residues. In germline, CDR1 is SQVTM, CDR2 ANQGSEA. The V and J ends lost 3 bases and 3 bases respectively, with 14 bases between them. In DNA, the CDR3 is TGCAGCGTTGATTGGGGGGATGGGGACTATGGCTACACCTTC. Protein: CSVDWGDGDYGYTF. Drawing the rest from reference TRBV29-1 and TRBJ1-2, the complete variable domain is SAVISQKPSRDICQRGTSLTIQCQVDSQVTMMFWYRQQPGQSLTLIATANQGSEATYESGFVIDKFPISRPNLTFSTLTVSNMSPEDSSIYLCSVDWGDGDYGYTFGSGTRLTVV.

This clonotype was found a few times. The gene calls are TRBV21-1 and TRBJ2-4; the D segment call TRBD1 is taken from the table without a DNA check. With the DNA end fitting TRBJ2-5 better, the J assignment may be wrong. TRBV21-1 counts as a pseudogene. The CDR3 is 13 residues long. The CDR3 sequence: CANRDEGVETQYF. The CDR3 region has the DNA TGTGCCAACAGAGACGAGGGGGTGGAGACCCAGTACTTC.